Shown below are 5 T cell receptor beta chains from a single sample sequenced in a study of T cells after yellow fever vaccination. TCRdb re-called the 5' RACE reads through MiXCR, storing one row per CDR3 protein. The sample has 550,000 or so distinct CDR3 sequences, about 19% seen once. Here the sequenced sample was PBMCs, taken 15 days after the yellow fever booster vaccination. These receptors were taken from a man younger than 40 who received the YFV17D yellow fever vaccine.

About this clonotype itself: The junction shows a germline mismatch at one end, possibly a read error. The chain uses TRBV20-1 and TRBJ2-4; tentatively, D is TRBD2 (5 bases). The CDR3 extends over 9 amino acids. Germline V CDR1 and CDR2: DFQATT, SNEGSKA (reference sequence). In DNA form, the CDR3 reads TGCAGTGCTCTCAAGTCCGGGAACTTC. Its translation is CSALKSGNF.

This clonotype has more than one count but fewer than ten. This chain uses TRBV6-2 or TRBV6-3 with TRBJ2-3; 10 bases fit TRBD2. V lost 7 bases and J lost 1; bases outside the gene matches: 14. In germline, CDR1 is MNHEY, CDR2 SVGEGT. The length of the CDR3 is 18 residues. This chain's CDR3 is CASKREAGGPTRTDTQYF. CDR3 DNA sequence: TGTGCCAGCAAAAGAGAAGCGGGAGGGCCTACCCGCACAGATACGCAGTATTTT.

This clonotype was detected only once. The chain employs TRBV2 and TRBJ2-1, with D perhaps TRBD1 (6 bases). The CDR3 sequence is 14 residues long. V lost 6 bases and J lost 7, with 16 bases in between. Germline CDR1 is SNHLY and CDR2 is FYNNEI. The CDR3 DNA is TGTGCCAGCAGAATACTACAGGGATATAATGAGCAGTTCTTC. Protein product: CASRILQGYNEQFF.

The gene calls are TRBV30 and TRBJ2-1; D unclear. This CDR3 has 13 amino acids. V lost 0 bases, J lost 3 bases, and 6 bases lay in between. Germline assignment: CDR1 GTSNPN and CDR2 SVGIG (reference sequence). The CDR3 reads CAWSVWVYNEQFF. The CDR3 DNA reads TGTGCCTGGAGTGTCTGGGTCTACAATGAGCAGTTCTTC.

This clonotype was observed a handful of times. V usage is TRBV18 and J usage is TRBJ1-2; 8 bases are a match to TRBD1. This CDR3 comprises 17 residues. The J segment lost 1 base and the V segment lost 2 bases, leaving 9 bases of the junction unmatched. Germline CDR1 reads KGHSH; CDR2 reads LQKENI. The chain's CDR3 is CASSPTAGTGFNYGYTF. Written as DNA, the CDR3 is TGTGCCAGCTCACCAACAGCCGGGACAGGTTTTAACTATGGCTACACCTTC. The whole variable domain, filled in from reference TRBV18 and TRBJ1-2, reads NAGVMQNPRHLVRRRGQEARLRCSPMKGHSHVYWYRQLPEEGLKFMVYLQKENIIDESGMPKERFSAEFPKEGPSILRIQQVVRGDSAAYFCASSPTAGTGFNYGYTFGSGTRLTVV.